Following are 23 T cell receptor beta chains from one sample sequenced in a study of T cell responses to AZD1222 COVID-19 vaccine. TCRdb's table, derived via immunoSEQ multiplex PCR, lists solely in-frame clones and lacks some. The sample contains roughly 100,000 clones, 90% of which appear only once. The input for sequencing was peripheral blood, taken on day 0 of AZD1222 vaccination. Every receptor here comes from an adult in good health.

The table lists this clone with a count of one. The V and J genes are TRBV11-2 and TRBJ2-1; possibly TRBD1 for D (5 bases). This CDR3 comprises 13 residues. Trimming removed 2 bases at V and 5 bases at J, with 7 bases between. Germline V gene lookup returns CDR1 SGHAT and CDR2 FQNNGV. CDR3 amino acids: CASSLKTDNEQFF. The CDR3 coding sequence is TGTGCCAGCAGCTTAAAGACAGACAATGAGCAGTTCTTC.

V usage is TRBV27 and J usage is TRBJ2-7; D perhaps matches TRBD1 (5 bases). Trimming left V 5 bases short and J 2 bases short, with 10 bases between. CDR1 and CDR2 (germline): MNHEY, SMNVEV (reference sequence). The CDR3 has 13 amino acids. The CDR3 spells CASSRSGPYEQYF. CDR3 DNA: TGTGCCAGCAGTCGGTCAGGGCCCTACGAGCAGTACTTC.

This clone was seen just once. The V call is TRBV27, the J call TRBJ2-7; TRBD2 is a possible D gene (7 bases). Germline V gives CDR1 MNHEY, CDR2 SMNVEV (reference sequence). V shed 5 bases and J shed 2 bases, with 13 bases lying between them. The CDR3 contains 14 residues. This chain's CDR3 is CASSPVGGPYEQYF. CDR3 coding DNA: TGTGCCAGCAGTCCCGTCGGGGGGCCCTACGAGCAGTACTTC.

The chain uses TRBV3-1 (or the pseudogene TRBV3-2) and TRBJ2-7; D gene ambiguous. The CDR3 contains 15 residues. The V gene's germline CDR1 is LGHDT and CDR2 YNNKEL (reference sequence). The V and J ends lost 1 base and 0 bases respectively, with 10 bases between them. CDR3 amino acids: CASSQAAVSSYEQYF. The CDR3 DNA follows: TGTGCCAGCAGCCAAGCGGCGGTGAGCTCCTACGAGCAGTACTTC.

The chain has TRBV29-1 and TRBJ1-3, with TRBD1 identical over 8 bases. The CDR3 is made up of 12 amino acids. With V trimmed by 1 base and J by 10 bases, 3 bases remained unmatched. CDR1 and CDR2 from the germline V gene are SQVTM and ANQGSEA. The CDR3 DNA follows: TGCAGCGTTGAAGGGGGGGACAGGACCATATATTTT. Translating it yields CSVEGGDRTIYF.

The J gene is TRBJ2-1, the V gene TRBV7-3, with 7 nucleotides matching TRBD1. The CDR3 has 13 amino acids. Germline values: CDR1 SGHTA, CDR2 FQGTGA. J was trimmed by 13 bases and V by 2 bases; bases with no gene match: 8. For the CDR3, the DNA is TGTGCCAGCAGCTTAGCACAGGGGACAGTTCAGTTCTTC. Amino acids: CASSLAQGTVQFF.

The chain couples TRBV19 to TRBJ2-5, with TRBD1 as a possible D gene (5 bases). V was trimmed by 4 bases and J by 1 base, leaving 13 bases between them. The CDR3 totals 15 residues. Per germline, CDR1 LNHDA and CDR2 SQIVND (reference sequence). CDR3 residues: CASSKKQDPQETQYF. The CDR3 DNA reads TGTGCCAGTAGTAAAAAACAGGACCCCCAAGAGACCCAGTACTTC.

The chain carries TRBV30 and TRBJ1-1, with unresolved D. Trimming shortened V by 4 bases and J by 3 bases, and 12 bases separated the two germline ends. Germline V gene lookup returns CDR1 GTSNPN and CDR2 SVGIG (reference sequence). This CDR3 has 13 amino acids. The CDR3 loop reads CAWTKLHDTEAFF. The CDR3 DNA reads as TGTGCCTGGACGAAGCTACATGACACTGAAGCTTTCTTT.

This chain joins TRBV11-2 and TRBJ1-2; D uncertain. The CDR3 is made up of 15 amino acids. Germline V gene data show CDR1 as SGHAT and CDR2 as FQNNGV. V gave up 2 bases and J gave up 4 bases, with 14 bases separating them. CDR3 region: CASSLIEGLAYGYTF. The CDR3 region has the DNA TGTGCCAGCAGCTTAATTGAGGGTTTGGCCTATGGCTACACCTTC.

The chain recombines TRBV6-5 with TRBJ2-2, with 10 nucleotides matching TRBD1. The CDR3 is 16 residues long. V shed 2 bases, J shed 5 bases, and the junction held 5 bases outside the gene matches. The germline CDR1 and CDR2 sequences are MNHEY and SVGAGI. The CDR3 nucleotides are TGTGCCAGCAGTTACGACAGGGGGCTAAGAACCGGGGAGCTGTTTTTT. Translated: CASSYDRGLRTGELFF.

This sequence joins TRBV19 and TRBJ1-5; D is perhaps TRBD1 (6 bases). The length of the CDR3 is 13 residues. CDR1 is LNHDA, CDR2 SQIVND, per germline (reference sequence). V lost 7 bases and J lost 12, with 19 bases in between. CDR3 loop: CASMRQDAGHQHF. The CDR3 DNA is TGTGCCAGTATGAGACAGGACGCCGGACACCAGCATTTT.

The rearrangement joins TRBV27 to TRBJ1-6, with a possible D match to TRBD1 (6 bases). Germline lookup yields CDR1 MNHEY and CDR2 SMNVEV (reference sequence). This CDR3 spans 17 amino acids. The V gene lost 3 bases and the J gene lost 7 bases, with 19 bases spanning the gap. The CDR3 region has the DNA TGTGCCAGCAGTTTCCTCACAGGGCCCGCGCAGAATTCACCCCTCCACTTT. It codes for CASSFLTGPAQNSPLHF.

As concerns this clone: This CDR3 is also generated by other DNA sequences in the sample. The chain has TRBV7-2 and TRBJ1-2; weak D call: TRBD1 (5 bases). CDR3 length: 12 amino acids. Per the germline V gene, CDR1 is SGHTA and CDR2 is FQGNSA. Trimming pared 1 base from V and 6 bases from J, leaving 6 bases between. Written as DNA, the CDR3 is TGTGCCAGCAGCTTAGGGGGGGATGGCTACACCTTC. Encoded protein: CASSLGGDGYTF.

The chain carries TRBV10-3 and TRBJ1-2; the D is unclear. There are 14 residues in the CDR3. Germline lookup yields CDR1 ENHRY and CDR2 SYGVKD. V lost 0 bases and J 6 bases, leaving 11 bases between the germline ends. In nucleotides, the CDR3 is TGTGCCATCAGTGAGTCGATGGTTGTTGATGGCTACACCTTC. Translating it yields CAISESMVVDGYTF.

The chain couples TRBV20-1 to TRBJ1-2; the D is unclear. V dropped 5 bases and J dropped 9 bases, with 10 bases sitting between them. CDR3 length: 10 residues. Germline CDR1 DFQATT, CDR2 SNEGSKA (reference sequence). This chain's CDR3 is CSASPLSYTF. For the CDR3, the DNA is TGCAGTGCTTCTCCGCTCAGCTACACCTTC.

This clone came up a few times. The rearrangement joins TRBV5-1 to TRBJ1-5; D not resolved. Trimming removed 3 bases from V and 6 bases from J, with 13 bases in between. The CDR3 totals 14 residues. CDR1 is SGHRS and CDR2 is YFSETQ in the germline V gene. The CDR3 loop reads CASSSVGEGQPQHF. The CDR3 DNA follows: TGCGCCAGCAGCTCGGTGGGAGAGGGTCAGCCCCAGCATTTT. The entire variable domain, with the rest obtained from reference TRBV5-1 and TRBJ1-5, is as follows: KAGVTQTPRYLIKTRGQQVTLSCSPISGHRSVSWYQQTPGQGLQFLFEYFSETQRNKGNFPGRFSGRQFSNSRSEMNVSTLELGDSALYLCASSSVGEGQPQHFGDGTRLSIL.

The chain carries TRBV10-3 and TRBJ2-7; the D gene is possibly TRBD2 (6 bases). CDR3 length: 13 amino acids. Germline CDR1 reads ENHRY; CDR2 reads SYGVKD. Between the trimmed V and J ends, which lost 5 bases and 5 bases, there was a span of 13 bases. The CDR3 nucleotides read TGTGCCATCAGTTCGCCGGGACTCCACGAGCAGTACTTC. It codes for CAISSPGLHEQYF.

This chain joins TRBV5-1 and TRBJ1-2, with D unresolved. The V end was cut by 3 bases, the J end by 10 bases, with 19 bases between. The CDR3 is made up of 14 amino acids. From germline, CDR1 is SGHRS and CDR2 YFSETQ. DNA of the CDR3: TGCGCCAGCAGCTCGAATAGCGGTGGTATGGACTACACCTTC. Translation: CASSSNSGGMDYTF. The entire variable domain, with the rest obtained from reference TRBV5-1 and TRBJ1-2, is as follows: KAGVTQTPRYLIKTRGQQVTLSCSPISGHRSVSWYQQTPGQGLQFLFEYFSETQRNKGNFPGRFSGRQFSNSRSEMNVSTLELGDSALYLCASSSNSGGMDYTFGSGTRLTVV.

J is TRBJ1-2 and V is TRBV4-2; no clear D gene. From germline, CDR1 is LGHNA and CDR2 YNFKEQ. The CDR3 extends over 15 amino acids. Trimming removed 2 bases from V and 2 bases from J, with 12 bases in between. Here the CDR3 reads CASSQTSGANYGYTF. Written as DNA, the CDR3 is TGTGCCAGCAGCCAAACGAGTGGCGCAAACTATGGCTACACCTTC.

V usage is TRBV5-1 and J usage is TRBJ2-1; TRBD2 matches at 14 bases. CDR1 and CDR2 from the germline V gene are SGHRS and YFSETQ. V shed 0 bases, J shed 6 bases, and the junction held 2 bases outside the gene matches. The CDR3 length is 16 residues. The CDR3 reads CASSLAGTSGSNEQFF. CDR3 DNA sequence: TGCGCCAGCAGCTTGGCCGGGACTAGCGGGAGCAATGAGCAGTTCTTC.

The chain recombines TRBV19 with TRBJ1-5; D unresolved. Germline CDR1 LNHDA, CDR2 SQIVND (reference sequence). The CDR3 has 14 amino acids. CDR3 in DNA: TGTGCTATCTCTCCCGGACGGGGCAATCAGCCCCAGCATTTT. It yields the protein CAISPGRGNQPQHF.

The V call is TRBV19, the J call TRBJ1-2; tentatively, D is TRBD1 (5 bases). The CDR3 sequence is 14 residues long. In germline, CDR1 is LNHDA, CDR2 SQIVND (reference sequence). Trimming pared 2 bases from V and 2 bases from J, leaving 9 bases between. Written as DNA, the CDR3 is TGTGCCAGTAGTATAACCAGGGAGAACTATGGCTACACCTTC. The encoded protein is CASSITRENYGYTF.

This clone has a single count. For the CDR3, the DNA is TGCAGGGTAGGGGCAGGGAATGGCTACACCTTC. Protein sequence: CRVGAGNGYTF. J is TRBJ1-2 and V is TRBV20-1; maybe TRBD1 (5 bases). Per germline, CDR1 DFQATT and CDR2 SNEGSKA (reference sequence). The CDR3 has 11 residues.